The rows below give T cell receptor beta chains drawn from one sample of a study of blood T cell repertoires in COVID-19. Libraries were prepared by immunoSEQ multiplex PCR; TCRdb keeps only in-frame clonotypes and omits some of them. The sample gives under 8,000 clones, 85% to 90% of which show up once; around 4.2% is in the top ten. The source material was peripheral blood. Receptors were obtained from an elderly man with active COVID-19. Each CDR3 is given with its conserved first and last residue. Fields, in order: clone size, D gene, V gene, J gene, CDR3 DNA, CDR3 protein. A D gene is named only where the DNA matches it firmly. The size entry is marked missing in some rows and otherwise reads once, few, many or a size class.

>-|-|TRBV3-1/TRBV3-2|TRBJ2-5
TGTGCCAGCAGCCAAGAGTCGACAGCCTATGAGACCCAGTACTTC
CASSQESTAYETQYF
>-|TRBD2|TRBV6-6|TRBJ2-1
TGTGCCAGCAGTCCTTTGGGGAGGGCTCGTAGCTCCTACAATGAGCAGTTCTTC
CASSPLGRARSSYNEQFF
>-|TRBD1|TRBV19|TRBJ2-5
TGTGCCAGTTCATCGGGACAGGGCATACGTGGGAGAGAGACCCAGTACTTC
CASSSGQGIRGRETQYF
>few|-|TRBV2|TRBJ1-4
TGTGCCAGCAGTGAAAGCAGGGTTTTTGCTAATGAAAAACTGTTTTTT
CASSESRVFANEKLFF
>-|-|TRBV19|TRBJ2-7
TGTGCCAGTAACACAGGGTCGCACGAGCAGTACTTC
CASNTGSHEQYF
>-|TRBD2|TRBV7-9|TRBJ2-6
TGTGCCAGCAGCCCAAGGCGGGGGAATGGGGCCAACGTCCTGACTTTC
CASSPRRGNGANVLTF
>-|TRBD2|TRBV29-1|TRBJ2-1
TGCAGCGTTGGTATAGCGGGAGCGGGGAATGAGCAGTTCTTC
CSVGIAGAGNEQFF
>-|-|TRBV6-4|TRBJ2-7
TGTGCCAGCAGTGACTCGTCCAGGGGAGCCTACGAGCAGTACTTC
CASSDSSRGAYEQYF
>-|-|TRBV7-8|TRBJ1-6
TGTGCCAGCAGCTTATCAAGGGGAAGGAATTCACCCCTCCACTTT
CASSLSRGRNSPLHF
>-|TRBD2|TRBV18|TRBJ2-3
TGTGCCAGCTCACAAACCGCGGGAGGTTTCACAGATACGCAGTATTTT
CASSQTAGGFTDTQYF
>-|-|TRBV5-1|TRBJ2-3
TGCGCCAGCAGCTTGGATGGGACTTCCACAGATACGCAGTATTTT
CASSLDGTSTDTQYF
>-|TRBD2|TRBV28|TRBJ2-7
TGTGCCAGCGGGCTAGCGGGAGGCCCCTTAAGCTCCTACGAGCAGTACTTC
CASGLAGGPLSSYEQYF
>-|-|TRBV5-1|TRBJ2-3
TGCGCCAGCAGCTTGTATGGAGGCCCTAGGGATACGCAGTATTTT
CASSLYGGPRDTQYF
>-|TRBD2|TRBV10-2|TRBJ2-7
TGCGCCAGCAGTGAGTCTTTATGGCGGGAGCAGGGAGGGGAGCAGTACTTC
CASSESLWREQGGEQYF
>-|-|TRBV10-3|TRBJ1-1
TGTGCCATCAGTGGCTCCGGGACACAGAACACTGAAGCTTTCTTT
CAISGSGTQNTEAFF
>-|-|TRBV6-1|TRBJ2-5
TGTGCCAGCAGCCTGTCAGAGACCCAGTACTTC
CASSLSETQYF
>-|TRBD1|TRBV28|TRBJ2-7
TGTGCCAGCAGTTTATTTGGCACAGGGGGCAACGAGCAGTACTTC
CASSLFGTGGNEQYF
>once|-|TRBV15|TRBJ1-5
TGTGCCACCAGCAACTTCGCGCGAGGGGGTTGGAATCAGCCCCAGCATTTT
CATSNFARGGWNQPQHF
>-|TRBD1|TRBV6-5|TRBJ2-3
TGTGCCAGCAGTAAGGGACAGGGCACAGATACGCAGTATTTT
CASSKGQGTDTQYF
>once|-|TRBV5-1|TRBJ2-3
TGCGCCAGCAGCCCAGGGGGGAACAGGGGAGGAGATACGCAGTATTTT
CASSPGGNRGGDTQYF
>-|TRBD1|TRBV29-1|TRBJ2-3
TGCAGCGTCAGGACAGGGGGGTCTGGCACAGATACGCAGTATTTT
CSVRTGGSGTDTQYF
>-|TRBD2|TRBV5-1|TRBJ2-3
TGCGCCAGCAGCCCAGCGGGGGGAGCTAGCACAGATACGCAGTATTTT
CASSPAGGASTDTQYF
>-|TRBD1|TRBV14|TRBJ2-2
TGTGCCAGCAGCCGGGGACAGGGGGCGACCGGGGAGCTGTTTTTT
CASSRGQGATGELFF
>-|-|TRBV30|TRBJ1-5
TGTGCCTGGAGTGGACAGCTAGAACAGCCCCAGCATTTT
CAWSGQLEQPQHF
>once|-|TRBV12-3/TRBV12-4|TRBJ2-3
TGTGCCAGCAGTTCAGTGCCCACATCTGTTTATTTT
CASSSVPTSVYF
>-|-|TRBV15|TRBJ1-1
TGTGCCACCAGCACCCGGACTTGGCGCCGTCAGAACACTGAAGCTTTCTTT
CATSTRTWRRQNTEAFF
>-|-|TRBV5-3|TRBJ2-3
TGTGCCAGGGGCGGCGGGGTCACAGATACGCAGTATTTT
CARGGGVTDTQYF
>-|TRBD1|TRBV19|TRBJ1-5
TGTGCCAGTAGTTCCTCAGGGGGCGCAGGGTCTTTTCAGCCCCAGCATTTT
CASSSSGGAGSFQPQHF
>-|TRBD1|TRBV29-1|TRBJ2-7
TGCAGCGTTAGACAGGGGGGGAGTTACGAGCAGTACTTC
CSVRQGGSYEQYF
>once|-|TRBV7-9|TRBJ2-1
TGTGCCAGCAGCCTGTATGGCACAGCCCGTAACTACAATGAGCAGTTCTTC
CASSLYGTARNYNEQFF
>-|-|TRBV19|TRBJ1-5
TGTGCCAGTACTCCCGGGGAGGGGTGGCAGCCCCAGCATTTT
CASTPGEGWQPQHF
>few|-|TRBV7-9|TRBJ1-1
TGTGCCAGCAGCTTAGCAGGGGCGAACACTGAAGCTTTCTTT
CASSLAGANTEAFF
>-|TRBD1|TRBV6-5|TRBJ2-1
TGTGCCAGCAGTTACAACCAGGGGGCTAATGAGCAGTTCTTC
CASSYNQGANEQFF
>-|-|TRBV4-1|TRBJ2-5
TGCGCCAGCAGCCAGCAAGCAGACAGTACGCGGACCCAGTACTTC
CASSQQADSTRTQYF
>-|TRBD1|TRBV29-1|TRBJ1-1
TGCAGCGTTTCGACAGGGGCGAACACTGAAGCTTTCTTT
CSVSTGANTEAFF
>-|-|TRBV9|TRBJ2-5
TGTGCCAGCAGCGTAGGGGCCCTTAGCGGTGGAGAGACCCAGTACTTC
CASSVGALSGGETQYF
>-|TRBD1|TRBV27|TRBJ2-3
TGTGCCAGCAGTTTGCTTGGGACAGGGAGAACAGATACGCAGTATTTT
CASSLLGTGRTDTQYF
>-|TRBD2|TRBV30|TRBJ2-3
TGTGCCTGGAAGGCGGGAGGGGCAGTTTTATCAGATACGCAGTATTTT
CAWKAGGAVLSDTQYF
>-|-|TRBV28|TRBJ1-4
TGTGCCAGCAGTTTATCTCCTAATGAAAAACTGTTTTTT
CASSLSPNEKLFF
>-|-|TRBV28|TRBJ1-5
TGTGCCAGCAGTTACCAGGGAGGCTATAATCAGCCCCAGCATTTT
CASSYQGGYNQPQHF
>-|TRBD2|TRBV5-4|TRBJ2-7
TGTGCCAGCACCTTAGCGGGAGAATCCTACGAGCAGTACTTC
CASTLAGESYEQYF
>-|TRBD2|TRBV7-3|TRBJ2-5
TGTGCCAGCAGCTTAAACTCTCTAGCGGCGGAGTACTTC
CASSLNSLAAEYF
>-|-|TRBV6-5|TRBJ1-6
TGTGCCAGCAGTTACCGGACTCCTGATAATTCACCCCTCCACTTT
CASSYRTPDNSPLHF
>-|TRBD2|TRBV6-6|TRBJ2-7
TGTGCCAGCAGTCGAATGACGGCGGGAGAAAGTGTTCCGTACTTC
CASSRMTAGESVPYF
>-|-|TRBV20-1|TRBJ2-7
TGCAGTGCTAGTATTTCCGGAGCCGGATACGAGCAGTACTTC
CSASISGAGYEQYF
>-|TRBD1|TRBV7-3|TRBJ1-1
TGTGCCAGCAGCTTATCGACAGGGAAGTTAACTGAAGCTTTCTTT
CASSLSTGKLTEAFF
>few|-|TRBV6-5|TRBJ1-5
TGTGCCAGCAGTCTTCAGAAAGGGGCTAATCAGCCCCAGCATTTT
CASSLQKGANQPQHF
>once|-|TRBV3-1/TRBV3-2|TRBJ1-1
TGTGCCAGCAGCCAAGGCGGTCACACTGAAGCTTTCTTT
CASSQGGHTEAFF